This T cell receptor (beta chain) emerged from a study of beta chain features in type 1 diabetes. Investigators reverse transcribed all isolated RNA, so they sequenced expressed TCRB transcripts. Naive, central memory and regulatory T cell samples averaged around 3.3 million reads. Some clones are missing from TCRdb's copy, which holds only in-frame ones; the method was immunoSEQ multiplex PCR. The data contain about 650,000 clones, 9.5% to 15% of them singletons. Trimming removed 2 bases at V and 6 bases at J, with 15 bases between. CDR1 is SGHTA, CDR2 FQGNSA, per germline. The CDR3 covers 15 residues. Study-wide findings and caveats: A greater similarity of naive, central memory and Treg TCRB repertoires was seen among patients than among healthy donors. Cells carrying high TCR expression could end up over-represented when cDNA is sequenced. The question left open here concerned HLA type influencing TCRB rearrangement. TCRB CDR3s were moderately but significantly shorter in Type 1 diabetes patients in all four CD4+ subsets.

For this clone: Its antigen is not known.

V gene TRBV7-2 combines with J gene TRBJ2-3; possibly TRBD2 for D (7 bases). The source material was naive CD4+ T cells from blood. The clonotype originates from a man under 40 with type 1 diabetes. CDR3 sequence reads: CASSLFPGGLDTQYF. The CDR3, as DNA: TGTGCCAGCAGCTTATTTCCGGGGGGCCTCGATACGCAGTATTTT.